The 17 T cell receptor beta chains below all came from one sample that was sequenced in a study of blood T cell repertoires in COVID-19. Assay used: immunoSEQ multiplex PCR; TCRdb lists only in-frame clones, some missing. The sample gives fewer than 350,000 clones, approximately 89% of which show up once; around 3.9% is in the top ten. Material for sequencing was peripheral blood. These receptors were collected from a woman aged 55-69 years with COVID-19, enrolled during active disease.

The CDR3 sequence is CASSWDYTQYF. CDR3 in DNA: TGTGCCAGCAGTTGGGACTATACGCAGTATTTT. The chain uses TRBV12-3 or TRBV12-4 and TRBJ2-3; a possible D gene is TRBD2 (6 bases). The CDR3 sequence is 11 residues long. Trimming stripped 4 bases from V and 7 bases from J, with 6 bases between.

The chain combines TRBV18 with TRBJ2-7; D remains ambiguous. V lost 4 bases and J 2 bases, leaving 6 bases between the germline ends. This CDR3 region has 12 residues. Germline values: CDR1 KGHSH, CDR2 LQKENI. The CDR3 is CASSLETYEQYF. The CDR3 nucleotides are TGTGCCAGCTCACTTGAGACCTACGAGCAGTACTTC.

Turning to this clone: A much larger clone sits a single nucleotide away, making a read error possible. The sample contains more than one DNA sequence encoding this CDR3. This chain uses TRBV7-3 with TRBJ1-1; no clear D. Germline assignment: CDR1 SGHTA and CDR2 FQGTGA. Trimming pared 0 bases from V and 1 base from J, leaving 3 bases between. The CDR3 is made up of 13 amino acids. CDR3 amino acids: CASSLTRNTEAFF. CDR3 DNA: TGTGCCAGCAGCTTAACGCGGAACACTGAAGCTTTCTTT.

This chain joins TRBV11-1 and TRBJ1-1, with D possibly TRBD1 on 6 matching bases. Trimming took off 6 bases at V and 1 base at J, with 18 bases between the two ends. CDR1 and CDR2 (germline): SGHAT, FQDESV (reference sequence). The CDR3 covers 16 residues. The CDR3 is CASSRRQVDANTEAFF. The DNA of the CDR3 is TGTGCCAGCAGTCGGAGACAGGTCGATGCGAACACTGAAGCTTTCTTT.

V gene TRBV28 combines with J gene TRBJ1-4; D is uncertain. The CDR3 spans 13 residues. The V end lost 7 bases, the J end lost 5 bases, and 11 bases lay between the germline ends. Germline V gene sequence: CDR1 MDHEN, CDR2 SYDVKM. CDR3 DNA sequence: TGTGCCAGCACTCGGGGTCGGAATGAAAAACTGTTTTTT. Residues: CASTRGRNEKLFF.

The chain joins TRBV28 to TRBJ1-1; 8 bases fit TRBD1. This CDR3 region has 16 residues. The J segment lost 5 bases and the V segment lost 5 bases, leaving 13 bases of the junction unmatched. Germline V gene lookup returns CDR1 MDHEN and CDR2 SYDVKM. CDR3 sequence reads: CASSTPAGGARTEAFF. CDR3 nucleotide sequence: TGTGCCAGCAGTACCCCGGCAGGGGGCGCGCGGACTGAAGCTTTCTTT.

To note about this clone: The same CDR3 is also encoded by other DNA sequences in this sample. This rearrangement joins TRBV28 to TRBJ1-3; maybe TRBD1 (5 bases). The CDR3 runs 15 residues. The V end was cut by 6 bases, the J end by 2 bases, with 14 bases between. Germline lookup yields CDR1 MDHEN and CDR2 SYDVKM. CDR3 sequence: CASSPPGETGNTIYF. As DNA, the CDR3 is TGTGCCAGCAGCCCCCCGGGGGAAACTGGAAACACCATATATTTT. The variable domain in full, completed from reference TRBV28 and TRBJ1-3, reads DVKVTQSSRYLVKRTGEKVFLECVQDMDHENMFWYRQDPGLGLRLIYFSYDVKMKEKGDIPEGYSVSREKKERFSLILESASTNQTSMYLCASSPPGETGNTIYFGEGSWLTVV.

This chain connects TRBV5-5 to TRBJ1-4, with D unclear. This CDR3 has 11 residues. The germline V and J ends were trimmed by 2 bases and 7 bases, with 3 bases remaining between them. From germline, CDR1 is SGHKS and CDR2 YYEKEE (reference sequence). The CDR3 DNA reads as TGTGCCAGCAGCTTCGGTGAAAAACTGTTTTTT. It encodes CASSFGEKLFF.

CDR3 in amino acids: CASSSPGQGRNGELFF. CDR3 DNA sequence: TGTGCCAGCAGCTCTCCGGGACAGGGTCGGAACGGGGAGCTGTTTTTT. The V and J genes are TRBV7-9 and TRBJ2-2, with TRBD1 matching over 9 bases. The CDR3 has 16 residues. CDR1 SEHNR and CDR2 FQNEAQ come from the germline V gene (reference sequence). Germline trimming cut 4 bases from V and 7 bases from J; bases unmatched to any gene: 10.

This clone is a singleton in its sample. V and J are TRBV6-5 and TRBJ1-4; 7 bases map to TRBD1. The germline CDR1 and CDR2 sequences are MNHEY and SVGAGI. The length of the CDR3 is 15 residues. Trimming at V came to 5 bases and at J to 8 bases, leaving 11 bases not matched to a gene. The CDR3 DNA reads as TGTGCCAGCAGTCCGCAAGGGGGCTCAGTAGAAAAACTGTTTTTT. Its protein product is CASSPQGGSVEKLFF.

V and J are TRBV30 and TRBJ1-2, with 12 positions matching TRBD1. Germline V gene data show CDR1 as GTSNPN and CDR2 as SVGIG (reference sequence). The trim removed 3 bases at V and 8 bases at J, leaving 34 bases unmatched. The CDR3 covers 23 residues. The DNA for the CDR3 is TGTGCCTGGAGATGGGGCCCAGGGACAGGGGGCGGAAATAGCAAATTAGCCTATGGAGGCTACACCTTC. This sequence encodes CAWRWGPGTGGGNSKLAYGGYTF.

The J gene is TRBJ2-3, the V gene TRBV7-3, with D perhaps TRBD1 (5 bases). Trimming cost V 5 bases and J 2 bases, with 14 bases left between them. The CDR3 sequence is 15 residues long. In germline, CDR1 is SGHTA, CDR2 FQGTGA. CDR3 nucleotides: TGTGCCAGCAGCCCAGACAGCCAACCCACAGATACGCAGTATTTT. It encodes CASSPDSQPTDTQYF.

The rearrangement uses TRBV19 and TRBJ1-1, with a tentative D call TRBD1 (6 bases). The CDR3 covers 15 residues. V was shortened by 8 bases and J by 0 bases, with 16 bases between the two germline ends. CDR1 is LNHDA and CDR2 is SQIVND in the germline V gene (reference sequence). CDR3 region: CASGRDTLVNTEAFF. As DNA, the CDR3 is TGTGCCAGTGGCCGGGACACCCTTGTGAACACTGAAGCTTTCTTT. Complete variable domain (other parts from reference TRBV19 and TRBJ1-1): DGGITQSPKYLFRKEGQNVTLSCEQNLNHDAMYWYRQDPGQGLRLIYYSQIVNDFQKGDIAEGYSVSREKKESFPLTVTSAQKNPTAFYLCASGRDTLVNTEAFFGQGTRLTVV.

This chain uses TRBV7-3 with TRBJ2-2; 8 bases line up with TRBD1. The ends lost 4 bases at V and 7 bases at J; junction bases unmatched: 5. The germline V gene encodes CDR1 SGHTA and CDR2 FQGTGA. The CDR3 contains 14 residues. For the CDR3, the DNA is TGTGCCAGCAGCTCCAGGGGGCGGAGCGGGGAGCTGTTTTTT. Its translation is CASSSRGRSGELFF.

The J gene is TRBJ2-7, the V gene TRBV11-2, with 11 nucleotides matching TRBD2. From germline, CDR1 is SGHAT and CDR2 FQNNGV. The CDR3 has 15 residues. J lost 5 bases, V lost 2 bases, and 5 bases had no gene match. The CDR3 DNA sequence: TGTGCCAGCAGCTTAATAGCGGGGGGGCGGGACGAGCAGTACTTC. It yields the protein CASSLIAGGRDEQYF.

V and J are TRBV12-3 or TRBV12-4 and TRBJ1-3, with D perhaps TRBD1 (5 bases). Deletions cut 7 bases from V and 2 bases from J, with 9 bases between. This CDR3 has 13 amino acids. This chain's CDR3 is CASKQGPGNTIYF. The CDR3 DNA reads TGTGCCAGCAAGCAGGGTCCTGGAAACACCATATATTTT.

The CDR3 DNA is TGTGCCAGCTCACCACCGGTCGGGTCGGGAAACACCATATATTTT. Translation: CASSPPVGSGNTIYF. The gene calls are TRBV18 and TRBJ1-3; no firm D call. Germline CDR1 KGHSH, CDR2 LQKENI. Trimming cost V 0 bases and J 4 bases, with 10 bases left between them. This CDR3 comprises 15 residues.